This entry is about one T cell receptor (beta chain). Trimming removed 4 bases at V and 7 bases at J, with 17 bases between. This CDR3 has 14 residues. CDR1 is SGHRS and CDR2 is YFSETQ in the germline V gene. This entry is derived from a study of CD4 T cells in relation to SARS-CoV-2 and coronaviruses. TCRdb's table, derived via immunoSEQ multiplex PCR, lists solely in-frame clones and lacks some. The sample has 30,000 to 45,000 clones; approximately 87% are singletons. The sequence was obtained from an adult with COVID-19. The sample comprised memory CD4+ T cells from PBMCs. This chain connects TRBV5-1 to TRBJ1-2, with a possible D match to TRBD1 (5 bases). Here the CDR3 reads CASSLDSLIRGYTF. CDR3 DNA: TGCGCCAGCAGCCTTGACAGTTTAATCCGTGGCTACACCTTC.